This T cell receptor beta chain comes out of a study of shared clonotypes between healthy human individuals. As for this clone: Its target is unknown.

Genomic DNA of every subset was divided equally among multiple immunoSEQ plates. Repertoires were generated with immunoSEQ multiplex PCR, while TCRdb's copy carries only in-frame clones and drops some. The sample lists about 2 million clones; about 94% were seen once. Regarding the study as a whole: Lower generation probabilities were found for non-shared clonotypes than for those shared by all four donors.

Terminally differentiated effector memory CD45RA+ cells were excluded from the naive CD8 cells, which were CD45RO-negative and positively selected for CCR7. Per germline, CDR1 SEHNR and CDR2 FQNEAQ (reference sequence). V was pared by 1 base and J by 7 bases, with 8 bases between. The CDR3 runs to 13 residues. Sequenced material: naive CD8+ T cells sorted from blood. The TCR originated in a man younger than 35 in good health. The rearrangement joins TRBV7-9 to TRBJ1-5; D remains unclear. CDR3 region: CASSLVSGQPQHF. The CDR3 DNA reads TGTGCCAGCAGCTTAGTAAGCGGGCAGCCCCAGCATTTT.